Below are 14 T cell receptor beta chains sequenced from a single sample in a study of blood T cell repertoires in COVID-19. Using immunoSEQ multiplex PCR, the repertoire was profiled, and TCRdb retains in-frame clones only, with some absent. The repertoire holds approximately 82,000 clones, with almost 95% as singletons. The source material was peripheral blood. These receptors were collected from a woman aged 55-75 years with active COVID-19.

The chain couples TRBV24-1 to TRBJ1-2; 8 bases are shared with TRBD1. Trimming cost V 7 bases and J 8 bases; bases outside gene matches: 11. Per germline, CDR1 KGHDR and CDR2 SFDVKD. The CDR3 has 14 amino acids. This CDR3 reads CATRETGAEGGYTF. The CDR3 DNA reads as TGTGCCACCAGGGAGACAGGGGCGGAGGGGGGCTACACCTTC.

This chain connects TRBV28 to TRBJ1-1, with TRBD1 matching 8 bases. Germline V lookup: CDR1 MDHEN, CDR2 SYDVKM. CDR3 size: 15 residues. The junction had 6 bases not matched to a gene; V was cut back by 2 bases and J by 4 bases. CDR3 protein: CASSLPGQGVTEAFF. The CDR3 DNA reads TGTGCCAGCAGTTTACCCGGACAGGGTGTCACTGAAGCTTTCTTT.

The chain links TRBV11-3 to TRBJ2-1; 8 positions match TRBD1. Germline values: CDR1 SGHNT, CDR2 YENEEA. CDR3 length: 16 amino acids. The V and J ends lost 6 bases and 4 bases, in that order; junction bases with no gene match: 11. The CDR3 loop reads CASSSLPGQEYNEQFF. The DNA for the CDR3 is TGTGCCAGCAGTAGTCTCCCGGGACAGGAATACAATGAGCAGTTCTTC.

Concerning this clone itself: Other DNA variants within this sample encode the same CDR3. The rearrangement links TRBV7-9 to TRBJ2-3, with 8 bases lining up with TRBD1. This CDR3 spans 14 amino acids. Trimming cost V 3 bases and J 6 bases; bases outside gene matches: 5. The germline CDR1 and CDR2 sequences are SEHNR and FQNEAQ (reference sequence). CDR3: CASSFSGGADTQYF. The CDR3 DNA reads TGTGCCAGCAGCTTTTCAGGGGGCGCGGATACGCAGTATTTT.

This sequence joins TRBV11-2 and TRBJ2-7, with TRBD2 matching 9 bases. The CDR3 is made up of 16 amino acids. The J segment lost 3 bases and the V segment lost 0 bases, leaving 6 bases of the junction unmatched. Germline CDR1 is SGHAT and CDR2 is FQNNGV. In DNA, the CDR3 is TGTGCCAGCAGCTTAGACTCTAGGACTAGCGACTACGAGCAGTACTTC. Residues: CASSLDSRTSDYEQYF.

V is TRBV19 and J is TRBJ1-2; possible D gene TRBD1, 6 bases. Germline lookup yields CDR1 LNHDA and CDR2 SQIVND (reference sequence). The CDR3 runs to 13 residues. Deletions cut 6 bases from V and 4 bases from J, with 12 bases between. CDR3 in amino acids: CASREQGSYGYTF. The CDR3 DNA is TGTGCCAGTAGGGAACAGGGTAGCTATGGCTACACCTTC.

The chain recombines TRBV27 with TRBJ2-2, with D possibly being TRBD1 (5 bases). Germline CDR1 reads MNHEY; CDR2 reads SMNVEV (reference sequence). The length of the CDR3 is 14 residues. Trimming shortened V by 6 bases and J by 1 base, and 9 bases separated the two germline ends. CDR3 loop: CASRTEMNTGELFF. The CDR3 nucleotides are TGTGCCAGCAGGACAGAGATGAACACCGGGGAGCTGTTTTTT.

J is TRBJ1-1 and V is TRBV18; tentatively, D is TRBD1 (6 bases). The CDR3 has 12 residues. Trimming removed 1 base from V and 11 bases from J, with 11 bases in between. Germline values: CDR1 KGHSH, CDR2 LQKENI. CDR3 in amino acids: CASSPLGAGAFF. CDR3 DNA: TGTGCCAGCTCACCACTGGGGGCTGGGGCTTTCTTT.

V gene TRBV19 combines with J gene TRBJ1-2, with D uncertain. The CDR3 has 17 residues. Germline assignment: CDR1 LNHDA and CDR2 SQIVND (reference sequence). Between the trimmed V and J ends, which lost 5 bases and 0 bases, there was a span of 19 bases. CDR3 nucleotides: TGTGCCAGTAGTCCCCCGGAGGCAGAAGATACTAACTATGGCTACACCTTC. It translates to CASSPPEAEDTNYGYTF.

This rearrangement joins TRBV6-5 to TRBJ2-4, with 12 bases aligning to TRBD2. CDR1 is MNHEY, CDR2 SVGAGI, per germline. V dropped 6 bases and J dropped 5; count of bases not matched to a gene: 5. CDR3 length: 15 amino acids. The CDR3 protein is CASRRLAGEENIQYF. For the CDR3, the DNA is TGTGCCAGCAGAAGACTAGCGGGGGAGGAAAACATTCAGTACTTC.

This clone was detected only once. The rearrangement uses TRBV7-9 and TRBJ2-2, with 9 bases that match TRBD1. The CDR3 extends over 17 amino acids. Germline assignment: CDR1 SEHNR and CDR2 FQNEAQ (reference sequence). V lost 3 bases to trimming and J lost 4 bases; unmatched junction nucleotides: 9. In DNA form, the CDR3 reads TGTGCCAGCAGCTTCGGACAGGGGAAAACTAGCACCGGGGAGCTGTTTTTT. Its protein is CASSFGQGKTSTGELFF.

The chain has TRBV11-2 and TRBJ2-1; 10 bases line up with TRBD2. Per germline, CDR1 SGHAT and CDR2 FQNNGV. Germline trimming cut 1 base from V and 10 bases from J; bases unmatched to any gene: 7. The CDR3 totals 15 residues. In DNA form, the CDR3 reads TGTGCCAGCAGCTTAGGGTCTAGCGGGGGCCGCGAGCAGTTCTTC. Protein sequence: CASSLGSSGGREQFF.

V gene TRBV5-6 combines with J gene TRBJ2-5, with D possibly TRBD2 on 6 matching bases. CDR1 is SGHDT and CDR2 is YYEEEE in the germline V gene. The CDR3 extends over 14 amino acids. V lost 4 bases and J lost 5, with 15 bases in between. As DNA, the CDR3 is TGTGCCAGCAGCCCCCGGGGCGGAGGGGAGACCCAGTACTTC. Its translation is CASSPRGGGETQYF.

The gene calls are TRBV28 and TRBJ2-4; D gene unclear. V was pared by 5 bases and J by 0 bases, with 14 bases between. The CDR3 consists of 16 residues. The germline V gene encodes CDR1 MDHEN and CDR2 SYDVKM. CDR3 DNA sequence: TGTGCCAGCAGTCCGACAAAACTTCTAGCCAAAAACATTCAGTACTTC. Translation gives CASSPTKLLAKNIQYF.